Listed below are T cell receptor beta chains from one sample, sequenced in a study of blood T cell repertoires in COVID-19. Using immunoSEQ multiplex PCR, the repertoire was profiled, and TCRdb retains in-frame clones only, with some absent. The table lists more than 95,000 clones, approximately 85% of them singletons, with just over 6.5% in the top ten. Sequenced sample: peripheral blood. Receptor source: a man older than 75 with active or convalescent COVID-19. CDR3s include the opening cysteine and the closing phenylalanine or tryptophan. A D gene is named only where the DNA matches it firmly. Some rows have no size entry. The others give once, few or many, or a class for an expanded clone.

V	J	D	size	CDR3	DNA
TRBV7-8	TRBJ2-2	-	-	CASSLSRLGGTGELFF	TGTGCCAGCAGCTTAAGTCGGTTAGGAGGCACCGGGGAGCTGTTTTTT
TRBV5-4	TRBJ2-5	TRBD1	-	CASSRDRETQYF	TGTGCCAGCAGCCGGGACAGGGAGACCCAGTACTTC
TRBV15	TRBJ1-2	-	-	CATSSERPGNYGYTF	TGTGCCACCAGCAGTGAACGTCCAGGGAACTATGGCTACACCTTC
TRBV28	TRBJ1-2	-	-	CASSLASSTRGTNYGYTF	TGTGCCAGCAGTTTAGCGTCGAGTACAAGGGGCACAAACTATGGCTACACCTTC
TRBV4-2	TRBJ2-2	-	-	CASSQDQWNTGELFF	TGTGCCAGCAGCCAAGATCAGTGGAACACCGGGGAGCTGTTTTTT
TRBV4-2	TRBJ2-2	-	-	CASSPEGGNFYTGELFF	TGTGCCAGCAGTCCCGAAGGGGGAAATTTCTACACCGGGGAGCTGTTTTTT
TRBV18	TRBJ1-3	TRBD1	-	CASSPRTGDGNTIYF	TGTGCCAGCTCACCAAGGACAGGGGACGGAAACACCATATATTTT
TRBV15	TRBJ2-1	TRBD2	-	CATSRGASGHEQFF	TGTGCCACCAGCAGAGGGGCTAGCGGGCATGAGCAGTTCTTC
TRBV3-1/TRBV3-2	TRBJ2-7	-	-	CASSRHQGTFYEQYF	TGTGCCAGCAGCCGGCACCAGGGAACATTTTACGAGCAGTACTTC
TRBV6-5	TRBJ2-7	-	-	CASSSLRGATYEQYF	TGTGCCAGCAGTTCTCTCAGGGGGGCCACCTACGAGCAGTACTTC
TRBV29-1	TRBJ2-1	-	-	CSVESGDNNEQFF	TGCAGCGTTGAATCCGGGGATAACAATGAGCAGTTCTTC
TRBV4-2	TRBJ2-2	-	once	CASSQGSTNTGELFF	TGTGCCAGCAGCCAAGGCAGTACGAACACCGGGGAGCTGTTTTTT
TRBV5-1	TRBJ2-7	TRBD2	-	CASSLTSASSYEQYF	TGCGCCAGCAGCTTAACTAGCGCGAGCTCCTACGAGCAGTACTTC
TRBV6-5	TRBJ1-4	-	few	CASSLPSGKLFF	TGTGCCAGCAGTTTGCCTAGCGGGAAACTGTTTTTT
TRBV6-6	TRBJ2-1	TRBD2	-	CASSYGTSGRGNEQFF	TGTGCCAGCAGTTACGGGACTAGCGGGAGAGGCAATGAGCAGTTCTTC
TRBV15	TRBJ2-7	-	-	CATSRDRVPSSRVF	TGTGCCACCAGCAGAGATCGAGTCCCGTCTTCTCGGGTATTC
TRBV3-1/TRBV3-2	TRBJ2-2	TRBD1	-	CASSQRDRGTGELFF	TGTGCCAGCAGCCAACGGGACAGGGGCACCGGGGAGCTGTTTTTT
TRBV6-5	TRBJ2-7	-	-	CASSNQAGPYEQYF	TGTGCTTCCTCTAATCAGGCAGGCCCCTACGAGCAGTACTTC
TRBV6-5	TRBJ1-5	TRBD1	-	CASSYAGQGSNQPQHF	TGTGCCAGCAGTTACGCGGGACAGGGTAGCAATCAGCCCCAGCATTTT
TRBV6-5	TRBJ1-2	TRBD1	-	CASRPTGGPYGYTF	TGTGCCAGCAGGCCGACAGGGGGGCCCTATGGCTACACCTTC
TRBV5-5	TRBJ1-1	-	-	CASSFGLRDTEAFF	TGTGCCAGCAGCTTTGGGTTACGGGACACTGAAGCTTTCTTT
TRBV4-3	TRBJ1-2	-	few	CASSQYSANYGYTF	TGCGCCAGCAGCCAGTATTCGGCTAACTATGGCTACACCTTC
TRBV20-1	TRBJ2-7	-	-	CSASSSGGTGTYEQYF	TGCAGTGCTAGTTCAAGTGGAGGGACGGGAACCTACGAGCAGTACTTC
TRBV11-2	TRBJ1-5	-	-	CASSLAGNQPQHF	TGTGCCAGCAGCTTAGCAGGCAATCAGCCCCAGCATTTT
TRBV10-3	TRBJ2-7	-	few	CAISEFNYEQYF	TGTGCCATCAGTGAGTTTAACTACGAGCAGTACTTC
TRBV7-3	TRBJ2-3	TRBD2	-	CASSRGLATDTQYF	TGTGCCAGCAGCCGAGGACTAGCGACAGATACGCAGTATTTT
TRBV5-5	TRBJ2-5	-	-	CASSSTVSEETQYF	TGTGCCAGCAGCTCGACAGTGTCCGAAGAGACCCAGTACTTC
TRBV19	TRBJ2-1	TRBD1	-	CASTDRQGGYEQFF	TGTGCCAGTACTGACAGACAGGGGGGCTATGAGCAGTTCTTC
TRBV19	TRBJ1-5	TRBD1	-	CASLDRASYQPQHF	TGTGCCAGTTTGGACAGGGCAAGTTATCAGCCCCAGCATTTT
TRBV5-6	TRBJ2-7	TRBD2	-	CASSLVASGFYEQYF	TGTGCCAGCAGCTTGGTTGCTAGCGGGTTCTACGAGCAGTACTTC
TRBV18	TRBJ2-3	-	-	CASSPPVGGVDTQYF	TGTGCCAGCTCACCACCGGTCGGGGGAGTAGATACGCAGTATTTT
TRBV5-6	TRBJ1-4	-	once	CASSTGGKLFF	TGTGCCAGCAGCACCGGGGGAAAACTGTTTTTT
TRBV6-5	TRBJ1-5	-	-	CASSSPGVRQPQHF	TGTGCCAGCAGTTCCCCAGGGGTTAGACAGCCCCAGCATTTT
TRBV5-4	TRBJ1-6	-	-	CASSLAFGSSYNSPLHF	TGTGCCAGCAGCTTGGCCTTCGGGAGCTCCTATAATTCACCCCTCCACTTT
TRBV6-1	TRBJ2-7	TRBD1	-	CASSERQGAGQYF	TGTGCCAGCAGTGAGAGACAGGGGGCTGGGCAGTACTTC
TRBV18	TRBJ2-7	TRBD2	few	CASSPQTSGYEQYF	TGTGCCAGCTCACCCCAGACTAGCGGTTACGAGCAGTACTTC
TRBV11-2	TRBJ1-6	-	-	CASSLIALGSYNSPLHF	TGTGCCAGCAGCTTAATAGCATTAGGCTCCTATAATTCACCCCTCCACTTT
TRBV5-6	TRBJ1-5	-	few	CASSLGQSNQPQHF	TGTGCCAGCAGCTTGGGACAGAGCAATCAGCCCCAGCATTTT
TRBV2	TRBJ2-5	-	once	CASYLAGETQYF	TGTGCCAGCTACCTAGCTGGGGAGACCCAGTACTTC
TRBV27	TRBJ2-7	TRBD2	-	CASSSGLAYEQYF	TGTGCCAGCAGTTCAGGACTAGCCTACGAGCAGTACTTC
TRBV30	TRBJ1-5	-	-	CAWDRYSGHSNQPQHF	TGTGCCTGGGATAGGTACAGTGGACATAGCAATCAGCCCCAGCATTTT
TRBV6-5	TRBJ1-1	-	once	CASSSRDRNTEAFF	TGTGCCAGCAGTTCCCGAGACAGGAACACTGAAGCTTTCTTT
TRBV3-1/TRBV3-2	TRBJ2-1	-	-	CASSPSVGLGEQFF	TGTGCCAGCAGCCCTAGCGTTGGTTTAGGTGAGCAGTTCTTC
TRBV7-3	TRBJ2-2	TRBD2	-	CASSPSLAGGPSGELFF	TGTGCCAGCAGCCCCTCCCTAGCGGGGGGGCCATCCGGGGAGCTGTTTTTT
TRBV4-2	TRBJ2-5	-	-	CASSQYGETQYF	TGTGCCAGCAGCCAATATGGCGAGACCCAGTACTTC
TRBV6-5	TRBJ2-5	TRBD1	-	CASSPGGRRETQYF	TGTGCCAGCAGTCCAGGGGGACGTCGAGAGACCCAGTACTTC
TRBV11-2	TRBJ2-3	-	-	CASSLLALSSTDTQYF	TGTGCCAGCAGCTTGCTAGCCCTATCTAGCACAGATACGCAGTATTTT
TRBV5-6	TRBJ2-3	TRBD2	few	CASSFLAGSTDTQYF	TGTGCCAGCAGCTTTTTAGCGGGGAGCACAGATACGCAGTATTTT
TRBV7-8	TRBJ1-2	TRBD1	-	CASSLEVGQGSRYTF	TGTGCCAGCAGCTTAGAGGTGGGACAGGGGTCGCGCTACACCTTC
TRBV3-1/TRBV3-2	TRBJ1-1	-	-	CASSNEGGLNTEAFF	TGTGCCAGCAGCAACGAGGGCGGACTGAACACTGAAGCTTTCTTT
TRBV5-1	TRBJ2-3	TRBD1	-	CASSLDRGADTQYF	TGCGCCAGCAGCTTAGACAGGGGCGCAGATACGCAGTATTTT
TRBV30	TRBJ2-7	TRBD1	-	CAWRPGQGYNEQYF	TGTGCCTGGAGGCCGGGACAGGGGTATAACGAGCAGTACTTC